This T cell receptor (beta chain) was documented in a study of T cells in tuberculosis. Overall study context: T cells were selected with CD1B tetramers loaded with glucose monomycolate. Points from the study as a whole: T cells binding CD1B-GMM tetramer weakly possibly escaped the sort.

Thawed, overnight-rested PBMC were stained with GMM-loaded CD1B tetramer, viability dye and anti-CD3, then sorted. The CD1B tetramers carried C32 glucose monomycolate purified from Rhodococcus equi. Before cryopreservation, the sorted PBMC lost their CD14-expressing monocytes. Method: immunoSEQ multiplex PCR; TCRdb's copy keeps in-frame clones and lacks some. The sample has 88,000 or so clones, approximately 90% seen once. Germline V CDR1 and CDR2: SGHDT, YYEEEE. Trimming at V came to 3 bases and at J to 6 bases, leaving 19 bases not matched to a gene. The CDR3 length is 18 residues. This clonotype was obtained from an adult woman with latent tuberculosis. The sequencing sample was made of CD1b-GMM tetramer-negative cells sorted from PBMCs. The chain uses TRBV5-6 and TRBJ1-1, with 8 bases that match TRBD1. The CDR3 region is CASSSLDRVGWGGSEAFF. The CDR3 region has the DNA TGTGCCAGCAGCTCGCTGGACAGGGTCGGGTGGGGTGGCTCTGAAGCTTTCTTT. Supplemented by reference TRBV5-6 and TRBJ1-1, the full variable domain reads DAGVTQSPTHLIKTRGQQVTLRCSPKSGHDTVSWYQQALGQGPQFIFQYYEEEERQRGNFPDRFSGHQFPNYSSELNVNALLLGDSALYLCASSSLDRVGWGGSEAFFGQGTRLTVV.